These 18 T cell receptor beta chains originate from one sample sequenced in a study of cytomegalovirus exposure and HLA in healthy donors. The PCR contained 60 Vbeta and 13 Jbeta primers. Some clones are missing from TCRdb's copy, which holds only in-frame ones; the method was immunoSEQ multiplex PCR. The sample has 55,000 to 80,000 clones, approximately 67% seen once; the top ten hold roughly 1.9%. The specimen was PBMCs. The receptors originated from a woman in her thirties in good health and CMV-seronegative.

The chain combines TRBV28 with TRBJ2-3, with 8 bases fitting TRBD2. V shed 5 bases, J shed 1 base, and the junction held 11 bases outside the gene matches. Germline V gene lookup returns CDR1 MDHEN and CDR2 SYDVKM. The CDR3 sequence is 17 residues long. The CDR3 DNA reads as TGTGCCAGCAGTCCCCATTGGAGCGGGAGTCGCACAGATACGCAGTATTTT. It encodes CASSPHWSGSRTDTQYF.

This chain connects TRBV28 to TRBJ1-3, with D maybe TRBD1 (6 bases). Trimming took 4 bases from V and 4 from J, leaving 14 bases between them. This CDR3 contains 15 residues. Germline values: CDR1 MDHEN, CDR2 SYDVKM. The CDR3 loop is CASSSSGDGGNTIYF. The CDR3, as DNA: TGTGCCAGCAGTTCATCAGGGGATGGGGGAAACACCATATATTTT.

The chain uses TRBV18 and TRBJ2-7; D is possibly TRBD2 (5 bases). The germline gives CDR1 KGHSH, CDR2 LQKENI. This CDR3 spans 13 amino acids. The V end lost 3 bases, the J end lost 6 bases, and 12 bases lay between the germline ends. The CDR3 spells CASSPSESGEQYF. CDR3 coding DNA: TGTGCCAGCTCACCTAGCGAGTCAGGCGAGCAGTACTTC.

The chain employs TRBV27 and TRBJ1-4; D not certain. Trimming took 2 bases from V and 0 from J, leaving 10 bases between them. Germline assignment: CDR1 MNHEY and CDR2 SMNVEV (reference sequence). The CDR3 runs 16 residues. The CDR3: CASSLIPLATNEKLFF. Here the CDR3 DNA reads TGTGCCAGCAGTTTAATCCCCCTCGCAACTAATGAAAAACTGTTTTTT.

V gene TRBV5-6 combines with J gene TRBJ1-2, with a tentative D call TRBD1 (6 bases). The CDR3 length is 12 residues. The V and J ends lost 3 bases and 8 bases respectively, with 11 bases between them. CDR1 and CDR2 from the germline V gene are SGHDT and YYEEEE. CDR3 DNA: TGTGCCAGCAGCTGGGTGAGGGGGGGCTACACCTTC. Its protein product is CASSWVRGGYTF.

This chain uses TRBV12-2 with TRBJ2-2; the tabulated D call, TRBD2, remains unverified against the DNA. TRBV12-2 is a pseudogene. There are 15 residues in the CDR3. The CDR3 protein is CASRAGRANTGELFF. In DNA form, the CDR3 reads TGTGCAAGTCGCGCAGGGAGGGCGAACACCGGGGAGCTGTTTTTT.

This clone occurred a few times. CDR3 nucleotide sequence: TGTGCCAGCAGTTTATATCGCGGAGCTCAGGGGCGGACCCAGTACTTC. Its translation is CASSLYRGAQGRTQYF. The chain employs TRBV28 and TRBJ2-5; the D gene is possibly TRBD1 (6 bases). Germline V gene sequence: CDR1 MDHEN, CDR2 SYDVKM. The CDR3 has 16 amino acids. V lost 1 base to trimming and J lost 7 bases, with 19 bases between them.

The chain has TRBV6-4 and TRBJ1-4, with 8 positions matching TRBD1. In germline, CDR1 is MRHNA, CDR2 SNTAGT. J gave up 8 bases and V 2 bases, and 7 bases lay outside the gene matches. The CDR3 spans 15 residues. Here the CDR3 DNA reads TGTGCCAGCAGTGACCCTAGGACAGGGTTCGAAAAACTGTTTTTT. As protein: CASSDPRTGFEKLFF.

CDR3 sequence: CASSLLGGNGYTF. CDR3 in DNA: TGTGCCAGCAGCTTATTGGGCGGGAATGGCTACACCTTC. The chain links TRBV11-3 to TRBJ1-2; D is unclear. Trimming removed 2 bases at V and 6 bases at J, with 10 bases between. Germline V gene lookup returns CDR1 SGHNT and CDR2 YENEEA. The CDR3 extends over 13 amino acids. Full variable domain (remainder filled in from reference TRBV11-3 and TRBJ1-2): EAGVVQSPRYKIIEKKQPVAFWCNPISGHNTLYWYLQNLGQGPELLIRYENEEAVDDSQLPKDRFSAERLKGVDSTLKIQPAELGDSAVYLCASSLLGGNGYTFGSGTRLTVV.

The genes are TRBV11-2 and TRBJ1-2; 9 bases align to TRBD1. The germline gives CDR1 SGHAT, CDR2 FQNNGV. The CDR3 totals 15 residues. The J segment lost 6 bases and the V segment lost 5 bases, leaving 10 bases of the junction unmatched. The CDR3 region is CASSLRQGGEDGYTF. In nucleotides, the CDR3 is TGTGCCAGCAGCCTCCGACAGGGGGGTGAGGATGGCTACACCTTC.

This chain connects TRBV27 to TRBJ1-2; a possible D gene is TRBD1 (6 bases). In germline, CDR1 is MNHEY, CDR2 SMNVEV (reference sequence). The CDR3 extends over 14 amino acids. The V and J ends lost 6 bases and 2 bases respectively, with 13 bases between them. The CDR3 region has the DNA TGTGCCAGCAGCCCCAGGGGTGCGAACTATGGCTACACCTTC. Its protein product is CASSPRGANYGYTF.

V gene TRBV5-1 combines with J gene TRBJ2-1; perhaps TRBD2 as D (7 bases). The V end lost 5 bases, the J end lost 4 bases, and 19 bases lay between the germline ends. CDR1 and CDR2 (germline): SGHRS, YFSETQ. The CDR3 totals 16 residues. CDR3 in amino acids: CASRAGGGGPYNEQFF. The CDR3, as DNA: TGCGCCAGCAGAGCCGGGGGCGGGGGACCGTACAATGAGCAGTTCTTC.

The V gene is TRBV10-3, the J gene TRBJ2-2; 11 positions agree with TRBD2. The J segment lost 6 bases and the V segment lost 2 bases, leaving 5 bases of the junction unmatched. Germline CDR1 reads ENHRY; CDR2 reads SYGVKD. The CDR3 covers 16 residues. Here the CDR3 reads CAISELSGGASGELFF. The CDR3 DNA reads TGTGCCATCAGTGAGCTTAGCGGGGGGGCCTCCGGGGAGCTGTTTTTT.

The rearrangement joins TRBV2 to TRBJ1-2, with TRBD1 matching over 8 bases. J was trimmed by 3 bases and V by 7 bases; bases with no gene match: 10. This CDR3 comprises 15 residues. The germline CDR1 and CDR2 sequences are SNHLY and FYNNEI. This chain's CDR3 is CASIPRTGSHYGYTF. The CDR3 DNA is TGTGCCAGCATTCCTAGGACAGGGTCTCACTATGGCTACACCTTC.

The chain recombines TRBV2 with TRBJ2-1; TRBD2 matches 8 bases. Trimming took 7 bases from V and 15 from J; bases not matched to a gene: 11. Germline V CDR1 and CDR2: SNHLY, FYNNEI. The CDR3 spans 12 residues. The CDR3 DNA reads TGTGCCAGCATTAAATCTGGTAGCGGGGCGTTCTTC. Protein sequence: CASIKSGSGAFF.

The chain carries TRBV5-1 and TRBJ2-7; the D gene is possibly TRBD1 (6 bases). Germline CDR1 is SGHRS and CDR2 is YFSETQ. The CDR3 has 14 amino acids. Trimming left V 0 bases short and J 3 bases short, with 10 bases between. The CDR3 loop is CASSLVGRGYEQYF. CDR3 sequence (DNA): TGCGCCAGCAGCTTGGTTGGCAGGGGCTACGAGCAGTACTTC.

The rearrangement uses TRBV7-9 and TRBJ2-7, with D perhaps matching TRBD2 (6 bases). In germline, CDR1 is SEHNR, CDR2 FQNEAQ (reference sequence). This CDR3 has 14 amino acids. V was clipped by 3 bases and J by 5 bases, with 14 bases between them. The CDR3 coding sequence is TGTGCCAGCAGCTTTGCGGGGAGATGGGACGAGCAGTACTTC. Translating gives CASSFAGRWDEQYF.

This clone has a handful of counts. V usage is TRBV15 and J usage is TRBJ1-3; D is perhaps TRBD1 (5 bases). CDR1 and CDR2 from the germline V gene are LNHNV and YYDKDF (reference sequence). This CDR3 has 14 residues. The CDR3, as DNA: TGTGCTCCCGGGGGGTGGGAAACTGGAAACACCATATATTTT. It translates to CAPGGWETGNTIYF. Full variable domain (remainder filled in from reference TRBV15 and TRBJ1-3): DAMVIQNPRYQVTQFGKPVTLSCSQTLNHNVMYWYQQKSSQAPKLLFHYYDKDFNNEADTPDNFQSRRPNTSFCFLDIRSPGLGDTAMYLCAPGGWETGNTIYFGEGSWLTVV.